The 19 T cell receptor beta chains below all came from one sample that was sequenced in a study of shared clonotypes between healthy human individuals (dated by TCRdb to 2019 to 2021). Preparation of the library involved the immunoSEQ multiplex PCR assay. TCRdb carries this immuneACCESS record with in-frame sequences only. Its versions omit some clonotypes, under half of them owing to an unresolved V gene in the studies checked, with the rest unexplained. In all, the sample holds 2 million to 3 million clones, and more than 85% of those were seen once. Around 0.37% of the sample is held by the ten biggest clonotypes. The sample consisted of naive CD4+ T cells from PBMCs. The cell subset or site label, as the study defines it: CD45RA+ positively selected. Every receptor here comes from a man aged 18 to 29 in good health. Some clones in this sample may be carry-over from other donors' samples.

This clone was picked up a small number of times. The chain joins TRBV18 to TRBJ1-4; D gene ambiguous. Germline V CDR1 and CDR2: KGHSH, LQKENI. The CDR3 totals 15 residues. Deletions cut 2 bases from V and 0 bases from J, with 7 bases between. The CDR3 DNA sequence: TGTGCCAGCTCACCATCCGGGACAACTAATGAAAAACTGTTTTTT. Protein product: CASSPSGTTNEKLFF.

This rearrangement joins TRBV7-6 to TRBJ2-5, with 11 bases matching TRBD2. The CDR3 is 16 residues long. Germline CDR1 and CDR2: SGHVS and FNYEAQ. The V segment lost 2 bases and the J segment 2 bases; nucleotides outside the gene matches: 4. The chain's CDR3 is CASSLILAGGQETQYF. For the CDR3, the DNA is TGTGCCAGCAGCTTAATTTTAGCGGGAGGGCAAGAGACCCAGTACTTC.

The J gene is TRBJ1-2, the V gene TRBV5-5; D is ambiguous. V shed 0 bases and J shed 1 base, with 10 bases lying between them. CDR1 is SGHKS, CDR2 YYEKEE, per germline (reference sequence). The length of the CDR3 is 15 residues. The CDR3 nucleotides are TGTGCCAGCAGCTTGGCAGGAACCCGTAACTATGGCTACACCTTC. Encoded protein: CASSLAGTRNYGYTF.

V is TRBV7-2 and J is TRBJ2-7, with D perhaps matching TRBD1 (6 bases). Germline V gene data show CDR1 as SGHTA and CDR2 as FQGNSA. V lost 4 bases, J lost 3 bases, and 13 bases lay in between. CDR3 length: 14 amino acids. CDR3 coding DNA: TGTGCCAGCAGCTCAGAACAGGGTAGCTACGAGCAGTACTTC. Translated, it gives CASSSEQGSYEQYF.

The V gene is TRBV11-2, the J gene TRBJ2-2; D is possibly TRBD2 (6 bases). The length of the CDR3 is 16 residues. V gave up 4 bases and J gave up 2 bases, with 14 bases separating them. The germline V gene has CDR1 SGHAT and CDR2 FQNNGV. CDR3 in DNA: TGTGCCAGCAGCTCTGCGGGATTACTTAACACCGGGGAGCTGTTTTTT. Protein sequence: CASSSAGLLNTGELFF.

This sequence joins TRBV5-4 and TRBJ2-3; TRBD1 might be the D (5 bases). The germline CDR1 and CDR2 sequences are SGHNT and YYREEE (reference sequence). Trimming left V 2 bases short and J 0 bases short, with 13 bases between. The CDR3 runs to 16 residues. The CDR3 DNA reads as TGTGCCAGCAGCTTAGGGGTACGGCATAGCACAGATACGCAGTATTTT. This gives the protein CASSLGVRHSTDTQYF.

V and J are TRBV5-1 and TRBJ2-2, with a weak D call TRBD1 (5 bases). V was shortened by 0 bases and J by 8 bases, with 8 bases between the two germline ends. Germline V gene data show CDR1 as SGHRS and CDR2 as YFSETQ. The CDR3 totals 13 residues. The CDR3 region is CASSLAQGGELFF. In nucleotides, the CDR3 is TGCGCCAGCAGCTTGGCCCAGGGAGGGGAGCTGTTTTTT. Looking up the rest from reference TRBV5-1 and TRBJ2-2 gives the full variable domain: KAGVTQTPRYLIKTRGQQVTLSCSPISGHRSVSWYQQTPGQGLQFLFEYFSETQRNKGNFPGRFSGRQFSNSRSEMNVSTLELGDSALYLCASSLAQGGELFFGEGSRLTVL.

The chain joins TRBV28 to TRBJ1-1; D not resolved. Germline assignment: CDR1 MDHEN and CDR2 SYDVKM. V dropped 10 bases and J dropped 9 bases, with 18 bases sitting between them. The CDR3 extends over 12 amino acids. CDR3 amino acids: CATRKESKKAFF. CDR3 DNA: TGTGCCACCAGGAAGGAGAGCAAGAAAGCTTTCTTT.

This rearrangement joins TRBV4-1 to TRBJ1-3; D uncertain. V was trimmed by 1 base and J by 0 bases, leaving 10 bases between them. The CDR3 loop spans 16 amino acids. Germline CDR1 reads MGHRA; CDR2 reads YSYEKL. CDR3 loop: CASSQGRRDSGNTIYF. The CDR3 bases are TGCGCCAGCAGCCAAGGACGACGCGACTCTGGAAACACCATATATTTT.

The rearrangement links TRBV6-4 to TRBJ2-1, with a possible D match to TRBD2 (5 bases). The CDR3 length is 14 residues. V was shortened by 4 bases and J by 0 bases, with 7 bases between the two germline ends. From germline, CDR1 is MRHNA and CDR2 SNTAGT. In DNA, the CDR3 is TGTGCCAGCAGTGTAGCGATCTCCTACAATGAGCAGTTCTTC. It encodes CASSVAISYNEQFF.

This rearrangement joins TRBV18 to TRBJ1-2; TRBD1 matches 7 bases. The CDR3 sequence is 13 residues long. The V and J ends lost 2 bases and 8 bases, in that order; junction bases with no gene match: 5. Germline CDR1 KGHSH, CDR2 LQKENI. The CDR3 spells CASSPVSGGGYTF. DNA of the CDR3: TGTGCCAGCTCACCAGTTTCAGGGGGAGGCTACACCTTC.

V is TRBV5-8 and J is TRBJ1-4; D ambiguous. Deletions cut 0 bases from V and 2 bases from J, with 14 bases between. Per the germline V gene, CDR1 is SGHTS and CDR2 is YDEGEE. This CDR3 is built from 17 residues. CDR3 in amino acids: CASSLAVMWRTNEKLFF. CDR3 sequence (DNA): TGTGCCAGCAGCTTGGCCGTCATGTGGAGGACTAATGAAAAACTGTTTTTT. Filled out from reference TRBV5-8 and TRBJ1-4, the complete variable domain reads EAGVTQSPTHLIKTRGQQATLRCSPISGHTSVYWYQQALGLGLQFLLWYDEGEERNRGNFPPRFSGRQFPNYSSELNVNALELEDSALYLCASSLAVMWRTNEKLFFGSGTQLSVL.

The chain carries TRBV7-2 and TRBJ2-7; D is unresolved. CDR1 and CDR2 (germline): SGHTA, FQGNSA. The CDR3 has 13 residues. Deletions cut 8 bases from V and 0 bases from J, with 11 bases between. This CDR3 reads CASATSFSYEQYF. DNA of the CDR3: TGTGCCAGCGCTACCTCGTTCTCCTACGAGCAGTACTTC.

The rearrangement uses TRBV29-1 and TRBJ1-1; 7 bases align to TRBD1. The CDR3 runs 13 residues. Germline-derived CDR1 and CDR2 are SQVTM and ANQGSEA. J gave up 4 bases and V 7 bases, and 9 bases lay outside the gene matches. CDR3 nucleotide sequence: TGCAGCGCCCTCAGGGGGTCCGGCACTGAAGCTTTCTTT. Its translation is CSALRGSGTEAFF. Full variable domain (rest looked up from reference TRBV29-1 and TRBJ1-1): SAVISQKPSRDICQRGTSLTIQCQVDSQVTMMFWYRQQPGQSLTLIATANQGSEATYESGFVIDKFPISRPNLTFSTLTVSNMSPEDSSIYLCSALRGSGTEAFFGQGTRLTVV.

The V call is TRBV30, the J call TRBJ2-3; TRBD2 matches at 12 bases. Germline V lookup: CDR1 GTSNPN, CDR2 SVGIG (reference sequence). The CDR3 is 17 amino acids. The ends lost 2 bases at V and 6 bases at J; junction bases unmatched: 12. The CDR3 DNA sequence: TGTGCCTGGAGTCTTCTATCTAGCGGGAGGGCCTCGGATACGCAGTATTTT. Its translation is CAWSLLSSGRASDTQYF.

This sequence joins TRBV2 and TRBJ1-6; D unclear. V shed 6 bases and J shed 10 bases, with 10 bases lying between them. Germline values: CDR1 SNHLY, CDR2 FYNNEI. CDR3 length: 12 residues. The CDR3 loop is CASRTGGSPLHF. The CDR3 DNA sequence: TGTGCCAGCAGGACGGGAGGCTCACCCCTCCACTTT.

The J gene is TRBJ1-1, the V gene TRBV19, with D unresolved. This CDR3 spans 14 amino acids. Between the trimmed V and J ends, which lost 5 bases and 4 bases, there was a span of 14 bases. Per the germline V gene, CDR1 is LNHDA and CDR2 is SQIVND (reference sequence). Here the CDR3 reads CASSSVGWATEAFF. The DNA for the CDR3 is TGTGCCAGTAGTTCGGTTGGGTGGGCCACTGAAGCTTTCTTT.

The chain has TRBV14 and TRBJ2-7; 9 bases are shared with TRBD1. Germline V gene lookup returns CDR1 SGHDN and CDR2 FVKESK. The CDR3 totals 15 residues. The junction had 10 bases not matched to a gene; V was cut back by 6 bases and J by 4 bases. The CDR3 protein is CASSLTGGHGYEQYF. The CDR3 DNA reads as TGTGCCAGCAGTCTAACAGGGGGCCACGGGTACGAGCAGTACTTC.

J is TRBJ2-2 and V is TRBV6-1; 10 bases match TRBD2. CDR1 and CDR2 (germline): MNHNS, SASEGT. This CDR3 is built from 18 residues. Trimming at V came to 4 bases and at J to 4 bases, leaving 12 bases not matched to a gene. The CDR3 region has the DNA TGTGCCAGCAGTGCAGGGTTCAGCGGGAGGGCCGTCACCGGGGAGCTGTTTTTT. This translates into CASSAGFSGRAVTGELFF.